The 17 T cell receptor beta chains below all came from one sample that was sequenced in a study of shared clonotypes between healthy human individuals. Method: immunoSEQ multiplex PCR; TCRdb's copy keeps in-frame clones and lacks some. The data contain approximately 500,000 clones, 79% of them singletons. Sequencing was carried out using PBMCs. The origin of the receptors is a woman between 40 and 50 years old in good health. Some clones in this sample may be carry-over from other donors' samples.

The CDR3 protein is CASSEGLAGNQPQHF. The CDR3 DNA is TGTGCCAGCAGTGAAGGATTGGCGGGAAATCAGCCCCAGCATTTT. J is TRBJ1-5 and V is TRBV6-1; D gene uncertain. Germline V lookup: CDR1 MNHNS, CDR2 SASEGT. V was clipped by 1 base and J by 4 bases, with 11 bases between them. The CDR3 extends over 15 amino acids.

The chain employs TRBV10-3 and TRBJ2-3; tentative D call: TRBD1 (6 bases). Germline assignment: CDR1 ENHRY and CDR2 SYGVKD. Trimming removed 10 bases from V and 0 bases from J, with 17 bases in between. The CDR3 loop spans 15 amino acids. CDR3 region: CATGLEQGSTDTQYF. The CDR3 DNA reads TGTGCCACCGGGTTGGAACAGGGAAGCACAGATACGCAGTATTTT.

The genes are TRBV10-1 and TRBJ2-3; 14 nucleotides agree with TRBD2. Germline loops: CDR1 WNHNN, CDR2 SYGVQD (reference sequence). CDR3 length: 17 amino acids. Trimming removed 7 bases from V and 0 bases from J; junction bases left unmatched: 6. Here the CDR3 DNA reads TGCGCCAGCATTCCGGGACTAGCGGGAGCGAGCACAGATACGCAGTATTTT. Translating it yields CASIPGLAGASTDTQYF.

The V gene is TRBV27, the J gene TRBJ1-2, with D maybe TRBD1 (5 bases). V was pared by 2 bases and J by 4 bases, with 14 bases between. Looked up from germline, CDR1 is MNHEY and CDR2 is SMNVEV (reference sequence). This CDR3 is built from 15 residues. CDR3 bases: TGTGCCAGCAGTTTAAGTACTCAGGGCGGCTATGGCTACACCTTC. Its translation: CASSLSTQGGYGYTF.

This clone was recorded only once. This chain connects TRBV11-2 to TRBJ2-5; D may be TRBD1 or TRBD2 (5 bases each). This CDR3 spans 15 amino acids. V was pared by 5 bases and J by 4 bases, with 17 bases between. The V gene's germline CDR1 is SGHAT and CDR2 FQNNGV. The DNA of the CDR3 is TGTGCCAGCAGCCGAGGACTGGGGCAAGGAGAGACCCAGTACTTC. Residues: CASSRGLGQGETQYF.

The chain has TRBV7-9 and TRBJ2-7; no definite D call. V was shortened by 5 bases and J by 3 bases, with 14 bases between the two germline ends. The CDR3 covers 14 residues. Germline loops: CDR1 SEHNR, CDR2 FQNEAQ (reference sequence). The CDR3 bases are TGTGCCAGCAGCACAAGATTGGACCTCTACGAGCAGTACTTC. This sequence encodes CASSTRLDLYEQYF.

The CDR3 nucleotides are TGTGCCAGCTCAACCGGACAGGGGGAAGCTTTCTTT. As protein: CASSTGQGEAFF. The chain is built from TRBV18 and TRBJ1-1; 9 bases align to TRBD1. The CDR3 covers 12 residues. Germline CDR1 reads KGHSH; CDR2 reads LQKENI. With V trimmed by 5 bases and J by 8 bases, 3 bases remained unmatched. Full variable domain (missing parts from reference TRBV18 and TRBJ1-1): NAGVMQNPRHLVRRRGQEARLRCSPMKGHSHVYWYRQLPEEGLKFMVYLQKENIIDESGMPKERFSAEFPKEGPSILRIQQVVRGDSAAYFCASSTGQGEAFFGQGTRLTVV.

The chain combines TRBV27 with TRBJ2-3; D is uncertain. The germline V gene has CDR1 MNHEY and CDR2 SMNVEV (reference sequence). V lost 3 bases, J lost 5 bases, and 3 bases lay in between. The CDR3 extends over 11 amino acids. The CDR3: CASSFLDTQYF. CDR3 sequence (DNA): TGTGCCAGCAGTTTCTTAGATACGCAGTATTTT.

The rearrangement links TRBV28 to TRBJ2-6; perhaps TRBD2 as D (6 bases). The germline V gene has CDR1 MDHEN and CDR2 SYDVKM. V shed 4 bases and J shed 0 bases, with 7 bases lying between them. The CDR3 contains 15 residues. CDR3 region: CASSSGVSGANVLTF. The CDR3, as DNA: TGTGCCAGCAGTTCGGGAGTCTCTGGGGCCAACGTCCTGACTTTC.

The chain links TRBV30 to TRBJ2-2, with D perhaps matching TRBD2 (6 bases). The CDR3 runs to 14 residues. Germline values: CDR1 GTSNPN, CDR2 SVGIG (reference sequence). Trimming took 0 bases from V and 5 from J, leaving 10 bases between them. CDR3 DNA: TGTGCCTGGAGTGTTCTAGCGCGAACCGGGGAGCTGTTTTTT. Translating it yields CAWSVLARTGELFF.

This chain joins TRBV27 and TRBJ2-7; 10 bases are shared with TRBD1. The CDR3 covers 15 residues. After removal of 6 bases from V and 3 bases from J, the junction contained 8 bases not matched to a gene. CDR1 and CDR2 (germline): MNHEY, SMNVEV (reference sequence). DNA of the CDR3: TGTGCCAGCAGGCGTCCGGGACAGGGGTACTACGAGCAGTACTTC. Protein: CASRRPGQGYYEQYF.

The CDR3 region is CASSPLRGGNYNEQFF. In DNA, the CDR3 is TGTGCCAGCAGTCCCTTAAGGGGGGGGAACTACAATGAGCAGTTCTTC. The gene calls are TRBV7-6 and TRBJ2-1; weak D call: TRBD2 (7 bases). V shed 6 bases and J shed 3 bases, with 18 bases lying between them. From germline, CDR1 is SGHVS and CDR2 FNYEAQ. The CDR3 extends over 16 amino acids.

A few counts support this clone. This chain uses TRBV29-1 with TRBJ2-3; 7 nucleotides match TRBD1. V lost 5 bases to trimming and J lost 6 bases; unmatched junction nucleotides: 8. Germline loops: CDR1 SQVTM, CDR2 ANQGSEA. The CDR3 runs 13 residues. The CDR3 here is CSVNRGVFDTQYF. The CDR3 nucleotides read TGCAGCGTTAACAGGGGAGTATTTGATACGCAGTATTTT.

This chain links TRBV9 with TRBJ2-7, with D perhaps TRBD1 or TRBD2 (5 bases each). This CDR3 contains 14 residues. Germline V gene sequence: CDR1 SGDLS, CDR2 YYNGEE. Trimming removed 0 bases from V and 3 bases from J, with 10 bases in between. This chain's CDR3 is CASSVGKGSYEQYF. CDR3 nucleotide sequence: TGTGCCAGCAGCGTAGGTAAGGGGAGCTACGAGCAGTACTTC.

The chain has TRBV19 and TRBJ2-3; 11 bases fit TRBD2. The CDR3 has 15 amino acids. Germline CDR1 is LNHDA and CDR2 is SQIVND (reference sequence). Germline trimming cut 7 bases from V and 2 bases from J; bases unmatched to any gene: 5. The CDR3 reads CASTQTSGDTDTQYF. The CDR3 DNA reads as TGTGCCAGTACTCAGACTAGCGGGGACACAGATACGCAGTATTTT.

The sample holds one count of this clone. The rearrangement links TRBV28 to TRBJ1-1, with 9 bases fitting TRBD1. The CDR3 loop spans 15 amino acids. After removal of 5 bases from V and 5 bases from J, the junction contained 9 bases not matched to a gene. The germline V gene encodes CDR1 MDHEN and CDR2 SYDVKM. The CDR3 loop reads CASSAPTGGGTEAFF. Written as DNA, the CDR3 is TGTGCCAGCAGTGCCCCGACAGGGGGAGGTACTGAAGCTTTCTTT. The full variable domain, its missing parts supplied by reference TRBV28 and TRBJ1-1, is DVKVTQSSRYLVKRTGEKVFLECVQDMDHENMFWYRQDPGLGLRLIYFSYDVKMKEKGDIPEGYSVSREKKERFSLILESASTNQTSMYLCASSAPTGGGTEAFFGQGTRLTVV.

This sequence joins TRBV27 and TRBJ2-1; D is unclear. The V and J ends lost 1 base and 0 bases respectively, with 10 bases between them. This CDR3 is built from 16 residues. Germline V gene sequence: CDR1 MNHEY, CDR2 SMNVEV (reference sequence). Here the CDR3 DNA reads TGTGCCAGCAGTTTATTTTTCAGTAGCTCCTACAATGAGCAGTTCTTC. It translates to CASSLFFSSSYNEQFF.